Detailed here is one TCR beta chain. The data belong to a study of blood T cell repertoires in COVID-19. About the study: From T cells, B-cell-depleted T cells, or PBMCs came the material, which was cDNA or gDNA.

As originally analysed: Counts of nucleated cells, estimated from reference gene primer amplification, were obtained. Only in-frame clones appear in the TCRdb table, and some are missing; sequencing was by immunoSEQ multiplex PCR. The V and J calls and clone size are taken from that table; D and trimming were inferred from the DNA. The sample consists of around 31,000 clones, 85% to 90% of them appearing once. The V and J ends lost 5 bases and 0 bases respectively, with 8 bases between them. The CDR3 is 14 residues long. Germline V gene lookup returns CDR1 SGHTA and CDR2 FQGNSA. The sample was peripheral blood. The origin of this receptor is an elderly man with acute or convalescent COVID-19. V is TRBV7-2 and J is TRBJ1-3; D is ambiguous. The chain's CDR3 is CASSPQSSGNTIYF. CDR3 nucleotide sequence: TGTGCCAGCAGCCCACAGAGCTCTGGAAACACCATATATTTT. The full variable domain, its missing parts supplied by reference TRBV7-2 and TRBJ1-3, is GAGVSQSPSNKVTEKGKDVELRCDPISGHTALYWYRQSLGQGLEFLIYFQGNSAPDKSGLPSDRFSAERTGGSVSTLTIQRTQQEDSAVYLCASSPQSSGNTIYFGEGSWLTVV.